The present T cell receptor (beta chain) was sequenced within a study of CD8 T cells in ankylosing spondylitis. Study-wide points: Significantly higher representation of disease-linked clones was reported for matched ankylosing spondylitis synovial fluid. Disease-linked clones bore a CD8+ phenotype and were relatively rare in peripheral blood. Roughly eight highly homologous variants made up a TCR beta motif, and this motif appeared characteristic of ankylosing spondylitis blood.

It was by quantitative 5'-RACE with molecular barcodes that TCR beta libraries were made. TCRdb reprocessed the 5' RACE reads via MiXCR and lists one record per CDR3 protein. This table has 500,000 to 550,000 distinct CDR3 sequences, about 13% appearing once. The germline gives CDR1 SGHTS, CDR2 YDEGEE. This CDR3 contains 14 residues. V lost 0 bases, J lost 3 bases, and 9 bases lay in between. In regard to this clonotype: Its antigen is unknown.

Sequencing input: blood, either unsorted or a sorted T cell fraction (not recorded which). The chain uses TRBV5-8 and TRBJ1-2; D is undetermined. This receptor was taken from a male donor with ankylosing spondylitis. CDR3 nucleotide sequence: TGTGCCAGCAGCTTGGTGAGCAGTCACTATGGCTACACCTTC. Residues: CASSLVSSHYGYTF.